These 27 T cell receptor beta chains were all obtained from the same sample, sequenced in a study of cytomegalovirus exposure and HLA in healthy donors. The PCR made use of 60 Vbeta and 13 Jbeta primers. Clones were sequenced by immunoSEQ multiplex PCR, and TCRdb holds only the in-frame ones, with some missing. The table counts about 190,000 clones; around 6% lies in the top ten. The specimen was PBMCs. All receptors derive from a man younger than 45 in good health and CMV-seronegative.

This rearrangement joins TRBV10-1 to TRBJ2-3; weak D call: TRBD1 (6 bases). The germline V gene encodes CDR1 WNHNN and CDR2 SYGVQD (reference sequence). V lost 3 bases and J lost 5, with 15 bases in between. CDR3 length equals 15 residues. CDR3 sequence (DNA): TGCGCCAGCAGTGACGGGGCAGGGGTTGTAGATACGCAGTATTTT. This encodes CASSDGAGVVDTQYF.

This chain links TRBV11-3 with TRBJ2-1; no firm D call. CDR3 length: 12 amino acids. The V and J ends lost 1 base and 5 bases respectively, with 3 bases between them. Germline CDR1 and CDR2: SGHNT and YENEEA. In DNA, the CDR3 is TGTGCCAGCAGCTTAGCCGACAATGAGCAGTTCTTC. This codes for CASSLADNEQFF.

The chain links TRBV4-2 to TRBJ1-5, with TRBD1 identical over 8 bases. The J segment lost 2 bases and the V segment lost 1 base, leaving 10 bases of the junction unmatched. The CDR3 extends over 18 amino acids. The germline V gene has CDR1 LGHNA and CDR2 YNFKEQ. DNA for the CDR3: TGTGCCAGCAGCCAAGCACAGGGGGTGGGGTATGGCAATCAGCCCCAGCATTTT. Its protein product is CASSQAQGVGYGNQPQHF.

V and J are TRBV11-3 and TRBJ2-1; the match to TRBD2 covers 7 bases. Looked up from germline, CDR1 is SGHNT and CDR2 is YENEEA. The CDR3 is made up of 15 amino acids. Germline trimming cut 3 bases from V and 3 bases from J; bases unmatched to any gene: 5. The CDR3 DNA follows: TGTGCCAGCAGCTTCGGGAGCGGGGACTACAATGAGCAGTTCTTC. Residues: CASSFGSGDYNEQFF.

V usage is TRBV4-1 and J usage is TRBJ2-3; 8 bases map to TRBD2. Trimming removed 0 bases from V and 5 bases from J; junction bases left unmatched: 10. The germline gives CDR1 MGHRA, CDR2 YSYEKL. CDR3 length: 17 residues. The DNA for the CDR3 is TGCGCCAGCAGCCAAGACCAGGCGGGGGGCCGTATAGATACGCAGTATTTT. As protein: CASSQDQAGGRIDTQYF.

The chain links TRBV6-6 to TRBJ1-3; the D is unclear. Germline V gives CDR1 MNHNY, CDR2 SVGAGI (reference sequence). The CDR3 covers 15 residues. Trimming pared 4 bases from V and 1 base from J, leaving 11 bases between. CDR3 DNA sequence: TGTGCCAGCAGTTCATACGGGGAGTCTGGAAACACCATATATTTT. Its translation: CASSSYGESGNTIYF.

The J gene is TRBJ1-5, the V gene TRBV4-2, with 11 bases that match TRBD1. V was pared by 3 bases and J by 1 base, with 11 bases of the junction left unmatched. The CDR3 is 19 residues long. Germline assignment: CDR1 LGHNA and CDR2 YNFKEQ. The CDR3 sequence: CASSHSGTGGWESNQPQHF. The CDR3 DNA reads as TGTGCCAGCAGCCATTCAGGGACAGGGGGTTGGGAGAGCAATCAGCCCCAGCATTTT.

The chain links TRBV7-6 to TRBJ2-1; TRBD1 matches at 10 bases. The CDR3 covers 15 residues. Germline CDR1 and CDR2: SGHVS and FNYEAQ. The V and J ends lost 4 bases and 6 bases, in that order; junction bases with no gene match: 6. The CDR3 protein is CASSSTGTGVNEQFF. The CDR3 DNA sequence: TGTGCCAGCAGCTCCACCGGGACAGGGGTCAATGAGCAGTTCTTC.

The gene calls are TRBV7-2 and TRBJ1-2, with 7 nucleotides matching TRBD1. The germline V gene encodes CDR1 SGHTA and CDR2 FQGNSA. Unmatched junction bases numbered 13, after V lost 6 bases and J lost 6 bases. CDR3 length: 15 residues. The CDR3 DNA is TGTGCCAGCAGAAACCGGGACAGCGCCATCCATGGCTACACCTTC. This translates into CASRNRDSAIHGYTF.

The DNA for the CDR3 is TGTGCCAGCTCACCACCCCGGGGTGAAGCTTTCTTT. Amino acids: CASSPPRGEAFF. The chain recombines TRBV18 with TRBJ1-1, with D uncertain. The CDR3 length is 12 residues. Germline CDR1 KGHSH, CDR2 LQKENI. V gave up 0 bases and J gave up 7 bases, with 6 bases separating them. Combining the CDR3 with reference TRBV18 and TRBJ1-1 gives the whole variable domain NAGVMQNPRHLVRRRGQEARLRCSPMKGHSHVYWYRQLPEEGLKFMVYLQKENIIDESGMPKERFSAEFPKEGPSILRIQQVVRGDSAAYFCASSPPRGEAFFGQGTRLTVV.

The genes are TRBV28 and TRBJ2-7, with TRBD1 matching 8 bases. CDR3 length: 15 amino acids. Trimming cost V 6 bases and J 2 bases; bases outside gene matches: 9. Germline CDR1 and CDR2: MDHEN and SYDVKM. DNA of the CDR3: TGTGCCAGCAGCGCACCGGGACAGGACGCCTACGAGCAGTACTTC. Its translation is CASSAPGQDAYEQYF.

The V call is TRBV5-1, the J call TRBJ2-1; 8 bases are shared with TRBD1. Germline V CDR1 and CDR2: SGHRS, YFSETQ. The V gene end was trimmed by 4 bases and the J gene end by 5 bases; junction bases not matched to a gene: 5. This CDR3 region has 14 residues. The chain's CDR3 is CASSIQTGDNEQFF. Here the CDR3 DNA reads TGCGCCAGCAGCATACAGACAGGGGACAATGAGCAGTTCTTC. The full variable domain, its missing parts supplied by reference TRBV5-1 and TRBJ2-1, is KAGVTQTPRYLIKTRGQQVTLSCSPISGHRSVSWYQQTPGQGLQFLFEYFSETQRNKGNFPGRFSGRQFSNSRSEMNVSTLELGDSALYLCASSIQTGDNEQFFGPGTRLTVL.

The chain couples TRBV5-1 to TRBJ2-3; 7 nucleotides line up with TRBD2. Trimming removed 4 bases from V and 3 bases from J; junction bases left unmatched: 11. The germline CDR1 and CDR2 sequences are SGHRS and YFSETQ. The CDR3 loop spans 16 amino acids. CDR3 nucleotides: TGCGCCAGCAGCCCGATTGGTGGGGAGGGGACAGATACGCAGTATTTT. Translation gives CASSPIGGEGTDTQYF.

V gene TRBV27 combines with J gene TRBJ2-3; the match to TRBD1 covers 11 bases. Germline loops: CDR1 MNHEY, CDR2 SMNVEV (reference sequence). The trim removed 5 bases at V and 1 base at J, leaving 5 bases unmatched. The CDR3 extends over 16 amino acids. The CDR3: CASSPWTGGGTDTQYF. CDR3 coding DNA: TGTGCCAGCAGTCCGTGGACAGGGGGCGGCACAGATACGCAGTATTTT.

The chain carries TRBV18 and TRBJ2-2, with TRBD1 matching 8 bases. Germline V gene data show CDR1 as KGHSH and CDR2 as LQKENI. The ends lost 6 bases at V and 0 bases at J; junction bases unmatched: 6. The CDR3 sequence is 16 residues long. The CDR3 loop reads CASSLEDRANTGELFF. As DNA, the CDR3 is TGTGCCAGCTCGCTAGAGGACAGGGCGAACACCGGGGAGCTGTTTTTT.

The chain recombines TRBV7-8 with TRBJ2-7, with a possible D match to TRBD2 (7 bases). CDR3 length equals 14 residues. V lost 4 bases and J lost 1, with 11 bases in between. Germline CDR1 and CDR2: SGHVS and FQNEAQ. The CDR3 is CASSSGGPSYEQYF. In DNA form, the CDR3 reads TGTGCCAGCAGCTCCGGGGGGCCTTCCTACGAGCAGTACTTC.

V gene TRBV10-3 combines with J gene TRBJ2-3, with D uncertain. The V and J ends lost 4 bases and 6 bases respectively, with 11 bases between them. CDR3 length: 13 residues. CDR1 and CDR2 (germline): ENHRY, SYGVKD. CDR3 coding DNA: TGTGCCATCAGTGGGGCGATATCGGATACGCAGTATTTT. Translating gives CAISGAISDTQYF.

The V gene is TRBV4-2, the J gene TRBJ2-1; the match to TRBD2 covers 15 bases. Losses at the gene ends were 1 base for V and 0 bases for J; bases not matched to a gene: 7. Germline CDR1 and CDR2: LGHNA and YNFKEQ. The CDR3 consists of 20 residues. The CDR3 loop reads CASSQVRGTSGGYSYNEQFF. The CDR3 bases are TGTGCCAGCAGCCAAGTGCGGGGGACTAGCGGGGGGTACTCCTACAATGAGCAGTTCTTC.

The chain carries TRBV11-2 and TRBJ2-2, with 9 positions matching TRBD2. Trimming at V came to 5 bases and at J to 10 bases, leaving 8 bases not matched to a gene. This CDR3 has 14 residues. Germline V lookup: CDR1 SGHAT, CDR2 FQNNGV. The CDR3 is CASSLGAGGPELFF. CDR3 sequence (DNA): TGTGCCAGCAGCCTGGGGGCGGGGGGGCCGGAGCTGTTTTTT. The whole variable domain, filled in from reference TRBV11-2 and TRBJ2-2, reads EAGVAQSPRYKIIEKRQSVAFWCNPISGHATLYWYQQILGQGPKLLIQFQNNGVVDDSQLPKDRFSAERLKGVDSTLKIQPAKLEDSAVYLCASSLGAGGPELFFGEGSRLTVL.

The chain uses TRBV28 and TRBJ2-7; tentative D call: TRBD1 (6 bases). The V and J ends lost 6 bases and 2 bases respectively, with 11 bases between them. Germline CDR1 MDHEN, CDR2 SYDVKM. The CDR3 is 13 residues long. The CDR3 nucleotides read TGTGCCAGCAGGGTCGGGACAACCTACGAGCAGTACTTC. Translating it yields CASRVGTTYEQYF.

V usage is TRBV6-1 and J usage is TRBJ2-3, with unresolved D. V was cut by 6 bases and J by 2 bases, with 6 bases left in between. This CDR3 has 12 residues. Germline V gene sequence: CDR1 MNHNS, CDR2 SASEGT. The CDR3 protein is CASRLDTDTQYF. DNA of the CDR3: TGTGCCAGCAGACTCGACACAGATACGCAGTATTTT.

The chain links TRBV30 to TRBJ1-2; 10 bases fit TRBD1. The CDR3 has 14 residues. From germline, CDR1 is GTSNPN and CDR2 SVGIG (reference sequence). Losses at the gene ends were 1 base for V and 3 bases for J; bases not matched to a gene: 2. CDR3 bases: TGTGCCTGGAGTGGGACAGGGGGGGACTATGGCTACACCTTC. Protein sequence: CAWSGTGGDYGYTF. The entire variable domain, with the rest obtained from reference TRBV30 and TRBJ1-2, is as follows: SQTIHQWPATLVQPVGSPLSLECTVEGTSNPNLYWYRQAAGRGLQLLFYSVGIGQISSEVPQNLSASRPQDRQFILSSKKLLLSDSGFYLCAWSGTGGDYGYTFGSGTRLTVV.

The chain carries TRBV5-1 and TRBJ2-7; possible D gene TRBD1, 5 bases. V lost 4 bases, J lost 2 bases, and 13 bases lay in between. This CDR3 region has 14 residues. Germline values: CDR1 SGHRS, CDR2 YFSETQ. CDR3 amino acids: CASSAQGMTYEQYF. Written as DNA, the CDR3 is TGCGCCAGCAGCGCGCAGGGTATGACCTACGAGCAGTACTTC.

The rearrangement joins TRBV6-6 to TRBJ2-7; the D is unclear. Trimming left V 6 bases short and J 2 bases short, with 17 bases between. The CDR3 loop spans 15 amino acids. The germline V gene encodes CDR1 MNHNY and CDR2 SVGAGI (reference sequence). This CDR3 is CASSLLGFPPYEQYF. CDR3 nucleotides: TGTGCCAGCAGCTTACTCGGGTTCCCGCCCTACGAGCAGTACTTC.

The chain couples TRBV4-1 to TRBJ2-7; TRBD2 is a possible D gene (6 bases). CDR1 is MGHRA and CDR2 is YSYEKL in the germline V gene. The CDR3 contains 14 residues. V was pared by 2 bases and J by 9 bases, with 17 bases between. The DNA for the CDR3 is TGCGCCAGCAGCCAATCACTAGCCCCGACCGGGCAGTACTTC. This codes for CASSQSLAPTGQYF.

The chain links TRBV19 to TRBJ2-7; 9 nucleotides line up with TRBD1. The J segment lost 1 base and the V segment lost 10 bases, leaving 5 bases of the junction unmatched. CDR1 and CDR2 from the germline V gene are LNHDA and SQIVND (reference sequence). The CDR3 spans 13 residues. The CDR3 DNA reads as TGTGCCACCGCCGGGACAGGGTCCTACGAGCAGTACTTC. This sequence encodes CATAGTGSYEQYF.

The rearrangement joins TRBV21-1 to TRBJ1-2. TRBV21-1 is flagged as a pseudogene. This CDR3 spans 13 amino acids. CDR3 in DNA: TGTGCCAGCAGCAAATTGAGGAGCTATGGCTACACCTTC. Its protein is CASSKLRSYGYTF.